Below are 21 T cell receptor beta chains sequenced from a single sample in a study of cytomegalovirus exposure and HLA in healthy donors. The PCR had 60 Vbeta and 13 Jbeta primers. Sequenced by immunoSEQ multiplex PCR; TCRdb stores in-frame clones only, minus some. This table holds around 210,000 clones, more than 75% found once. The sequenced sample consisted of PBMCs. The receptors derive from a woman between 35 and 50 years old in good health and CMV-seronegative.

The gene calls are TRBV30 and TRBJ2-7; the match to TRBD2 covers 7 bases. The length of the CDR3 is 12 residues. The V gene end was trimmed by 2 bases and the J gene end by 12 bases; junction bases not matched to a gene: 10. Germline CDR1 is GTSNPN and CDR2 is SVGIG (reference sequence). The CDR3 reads CAWSPTPSGMYF. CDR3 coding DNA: TGTGCCTGGAGTCCGACTCCTAGCGGAATGTACTTC.

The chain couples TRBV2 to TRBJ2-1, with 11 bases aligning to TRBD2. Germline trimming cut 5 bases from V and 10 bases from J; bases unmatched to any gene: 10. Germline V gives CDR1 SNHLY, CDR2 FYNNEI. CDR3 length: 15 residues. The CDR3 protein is CASSFTSGSLVEQFF. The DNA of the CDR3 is TGTGCCAGCAGTTTTACTAGCGGGAGCCTTGTCGAGCAGTTCTTC.

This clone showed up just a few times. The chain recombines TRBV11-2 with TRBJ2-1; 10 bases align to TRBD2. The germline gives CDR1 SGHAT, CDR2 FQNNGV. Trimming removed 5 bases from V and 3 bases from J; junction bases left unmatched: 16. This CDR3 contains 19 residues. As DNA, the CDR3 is TGTGCCAGCAGCCAAGTGGTACCAGCGGGAGGGCCGAACTACAATGAGCAGTTCTTC. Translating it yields CASSQVVPAGGPNYNEQFF.

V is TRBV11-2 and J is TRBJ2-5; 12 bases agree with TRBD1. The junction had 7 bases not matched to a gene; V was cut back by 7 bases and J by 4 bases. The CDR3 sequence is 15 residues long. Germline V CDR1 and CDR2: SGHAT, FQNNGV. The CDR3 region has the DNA TGTGCCAGCAACCCTGGGACAGGGGGCGCAGAGACCCAGTACTTC. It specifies CASNPGTGGAETQYF.

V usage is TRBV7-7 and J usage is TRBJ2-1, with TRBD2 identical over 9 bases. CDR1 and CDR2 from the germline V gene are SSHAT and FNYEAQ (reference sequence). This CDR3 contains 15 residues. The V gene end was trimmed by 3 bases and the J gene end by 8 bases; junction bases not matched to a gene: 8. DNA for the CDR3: TGTGCCAGCAGCTTGGTTCTTGGCGGGAGGGATGAGCAGTTCTTC. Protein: CASSLVLGGRDEQFF.

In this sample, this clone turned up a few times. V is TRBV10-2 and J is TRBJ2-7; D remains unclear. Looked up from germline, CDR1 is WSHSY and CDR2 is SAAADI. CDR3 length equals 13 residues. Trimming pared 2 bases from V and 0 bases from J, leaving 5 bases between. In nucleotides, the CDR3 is TGCGCCAGCAGTGAGGCGTCCTCCTACGAGCAGTACTTC. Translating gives CASSEASSYEQYF.

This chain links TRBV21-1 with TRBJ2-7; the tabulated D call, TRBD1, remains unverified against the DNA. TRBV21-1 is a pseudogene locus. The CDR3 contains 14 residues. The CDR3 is CASSVGHRTYEQYF. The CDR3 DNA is TGTGCCAGCAGCGTGGGACACCGAACCTACGAGCAGTACTTC.

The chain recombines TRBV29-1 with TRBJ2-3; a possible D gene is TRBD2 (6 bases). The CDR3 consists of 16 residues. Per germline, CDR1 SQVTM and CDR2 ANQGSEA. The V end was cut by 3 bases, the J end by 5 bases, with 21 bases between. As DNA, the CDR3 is TGCAGCGTTGAGGGTTTCCCAGGGAGGACGGTAGATACGCAGTATTTT. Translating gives CSVEGFPGRTVDTQYF.

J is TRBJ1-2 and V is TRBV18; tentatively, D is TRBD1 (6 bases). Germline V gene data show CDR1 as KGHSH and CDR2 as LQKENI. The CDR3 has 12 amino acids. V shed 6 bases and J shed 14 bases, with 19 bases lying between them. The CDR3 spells CASSPSTGSCTF. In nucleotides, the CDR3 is TGTGCCAGCTCCCCGTCAACAGGGTCTTGTACCTTC.

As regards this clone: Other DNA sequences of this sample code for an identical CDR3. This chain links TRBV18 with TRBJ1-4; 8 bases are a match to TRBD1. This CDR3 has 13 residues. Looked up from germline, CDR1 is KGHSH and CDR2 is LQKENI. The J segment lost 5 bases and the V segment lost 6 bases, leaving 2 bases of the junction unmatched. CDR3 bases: TGTGCCAGCTCGGGACAGGCCAATGAAAAACTGTTTTTT. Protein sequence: CASSGQANEKLFF. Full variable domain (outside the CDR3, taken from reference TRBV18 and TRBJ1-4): NAGVMQNPRHLVRRRGQEARLRCSPMKGHSHVYWYRQLPEEGLKFMVYLQKENIIDESGMPKERFSAEFPKEGPSILRIQQVVRGDSAAYFCASSGQANEKLFFGSGTQLSVL.

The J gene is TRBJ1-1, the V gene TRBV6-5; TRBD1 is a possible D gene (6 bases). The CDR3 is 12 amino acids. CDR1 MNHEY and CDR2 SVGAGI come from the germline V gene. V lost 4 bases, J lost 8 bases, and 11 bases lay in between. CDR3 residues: CASSFQGKEAFF. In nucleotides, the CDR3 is TGTGCCAGCAGTTTCCAGGGGAAGGAAGCTTTCTTT.

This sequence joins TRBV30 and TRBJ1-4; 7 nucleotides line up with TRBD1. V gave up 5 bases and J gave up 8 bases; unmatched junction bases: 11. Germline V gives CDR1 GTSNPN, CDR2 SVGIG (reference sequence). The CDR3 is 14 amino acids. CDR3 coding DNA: TGTGCCTGGCGAAGGGGACAGCTCGGCGAAAAACTGTTTTTT. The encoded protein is CAWRRGQLGEKLFF.

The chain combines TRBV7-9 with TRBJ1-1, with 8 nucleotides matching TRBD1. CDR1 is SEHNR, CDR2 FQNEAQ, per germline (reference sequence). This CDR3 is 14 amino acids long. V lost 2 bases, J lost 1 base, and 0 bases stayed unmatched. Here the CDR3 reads CASSLTGGNTEAFF. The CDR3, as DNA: TGTGCCAGCAGCTTAACAGGGGGGAACACTGAAGCTTTCTTT.

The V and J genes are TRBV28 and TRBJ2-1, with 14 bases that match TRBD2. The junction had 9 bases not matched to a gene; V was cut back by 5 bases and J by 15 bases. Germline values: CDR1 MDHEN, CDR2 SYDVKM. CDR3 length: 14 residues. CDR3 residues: CASSGGLAGEVGFF. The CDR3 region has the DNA TGTGCCAGCAGTGGGGGACTAGCGGGAGAGGTGGGGTTCTTC.

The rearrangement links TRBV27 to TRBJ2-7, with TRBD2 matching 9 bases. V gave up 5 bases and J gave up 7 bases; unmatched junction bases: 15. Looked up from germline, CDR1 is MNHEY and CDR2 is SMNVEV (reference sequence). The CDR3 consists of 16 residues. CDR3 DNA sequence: TGTGCCAGCAGTCCCAACACCGGGACTAGCTATCCTGAGCAGTACTTC. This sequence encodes CASSPNTGTSYPEQYF.

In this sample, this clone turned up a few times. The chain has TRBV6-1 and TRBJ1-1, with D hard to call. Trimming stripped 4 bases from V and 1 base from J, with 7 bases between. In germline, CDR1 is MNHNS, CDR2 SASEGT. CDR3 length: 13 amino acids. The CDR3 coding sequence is TGTGCCAGCAGTGTACTGAGGAACACTGAAGCTTTCTTT. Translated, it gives CASSVLRNTEAFF.

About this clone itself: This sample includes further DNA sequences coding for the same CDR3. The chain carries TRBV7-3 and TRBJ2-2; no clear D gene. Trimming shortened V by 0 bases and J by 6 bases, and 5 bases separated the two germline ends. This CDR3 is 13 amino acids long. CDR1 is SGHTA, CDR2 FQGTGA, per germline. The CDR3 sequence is CASSLTYPGELFF. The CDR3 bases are TGTGCCAGCAGCTTAACGTATCCCGGGGAGCTGTTTTTT.

This CDR3 reads CASSVTGGSETQYF. CDR3 sequence (DNA): TGTGCCAGCAGCGTAACAGGTGGCTCAGAGACCCAGTACTTC. This chain uses TRBV9 with TRBJ2-5; TRBD1 is a possible D gene (5 bases). The CDR3 is made up of 14 amino acids. Trimming stripped 1 base from V and 4 bases from J, with 11 bases between. Germline-derived CDR1 and CDR2 are SGDLS and YYNGEE.

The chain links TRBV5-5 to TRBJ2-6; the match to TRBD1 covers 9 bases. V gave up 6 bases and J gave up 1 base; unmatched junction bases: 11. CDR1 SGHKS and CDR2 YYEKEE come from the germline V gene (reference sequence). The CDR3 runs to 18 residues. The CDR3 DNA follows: TGTGCCAGCAACAGGGACATCGGGACAGGGTCTGGGGCCAACGTCCTGACTTTC. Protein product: CASNRDIGTGSGANVLTF.

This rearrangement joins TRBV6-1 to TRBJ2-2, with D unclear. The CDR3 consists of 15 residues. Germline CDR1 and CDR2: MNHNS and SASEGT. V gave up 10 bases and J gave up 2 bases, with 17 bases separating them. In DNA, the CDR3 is TGTGCCACGACGACACAACGACGAAACACCGGGGAGCTGTTTTTT. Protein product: CATTTQRRNTGELFF.

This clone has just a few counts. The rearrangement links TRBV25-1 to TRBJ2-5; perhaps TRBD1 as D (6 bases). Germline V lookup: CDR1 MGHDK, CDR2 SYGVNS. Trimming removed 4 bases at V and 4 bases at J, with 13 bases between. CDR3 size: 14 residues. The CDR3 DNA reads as TGTGCCAGCAGTGCGTTTAGGGGGATAGAGACCCAGTACTTC. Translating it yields CASSAFRGIETQYF.